These 6 T cell receptor beta chains share one sample of origin, sequenced in a study of T-cell reconstitution after alpha-beta-depleted transplantation in children. Unique molecular identifiers were incorporated during preparation of the TCRbeta library. TCRdb itself ran the PCR reads through MiXCR, one entry per CDR3 protein. Here the sample spans approximately 520,000 distinct CDR3 sequences, about 33% being singletons. Material: PBMCs from the stem cell graft donor, obtained from the stem cell graft. The receptor set was obtained from a human donor who donated a stem cell graft to a child with aplastic anemia.

In its sample, this clonotype was seen a few times. The chain combines TRBV30 with TRBJ1-5; the match to TRBD1 covers 9 bases. The CDR3 sequence is 13 residues long. The germline CDR1 and CDR2 sequences are GTSNPN and SVGIG (reference sequence). V was pared by 4 bases and J by 5 bases, with 3 bases of the junction left unmatched. The CDR3 reads CAWNRGLDQPQHF. CDR3 in DNA: TGTGCCTGGAACAGGGGGCTAGATCAGCCCCAGCATTTT.

This chain joins TRBV27 and TRBJ2-1; perhaps TRBD1 as D (5 bases). Germline V gives CDR1 MNHEY, CDR2 SMNVEV (reference sequence). The germline V and J ends were trimmed by 6 bases and 10 bases, with 19 bases remaining between them. The CDR3 length is 14 residues. The CDR3 nucleotides read TGTGCCAGCAGCCCCCACAACCAGGGTAACGAGCAGTTCTTC. Translating gives CASSPHNQGNEQFF.

This clonotype was counted only a few times. This chain links TRBV7-2 with TRBJ1-5; TRBD1 matches 9 bases. The V and J ends lost 3 bases and 6 bases, in that order; junction bases with no gene match: 6. The CDR3 spans 15 residues. Germline CDR1 and CDR2: SGHTA and FQGNSA. The CDR3 here is CASSLDRGQRQPQHF. Here the CDR3 DNA reads TGTGCCAGCAGCTTGGACAGGGGTCAGCGTCAGCCCCAGCATTTT.

The chain combines TRBV4-2 with TRBJ2-5; D possibly corresponds to TRBD2 (5 bases). This CDR3 has 16 residues. Germline V lookup: CDR1 LGHNA, CDR2 YNFKEQ. With 4 bases removed from V and 4 bases from J, the gap between germline ends came to 19 bases. The CDR3 spells CASSPGWGEKAETQYF. CDR3 DNA sequence: TGTGCCAGCAGCCCAGGTTGGGGAGAGAAGGCAGAGACCCAGTACTTC.

The chain carries TRBV7-9 and TRBJ2-2; D is undetermined. This CDR3 comprises 10 residues. Germline CDR1 is SEHNR and CDR2 is FQNEAQ (reference sequence). Trimming removed 3 bases from V and 9 bases from J, with 2 bases in between. The CDR3 region has the DNA TGTGCCAGCAGCTTGCGGGAGCTGTTTTTT. Residues: CASSLRELFF.

This clonotype was recorded once. The chain is built from TRBV20-1 and TRBJ2-2, with 7 bases fitting TRBD1. With 3 bases clipped from V and 3 bases from J, the junction kept 4 bases outside the gene matches. The V gene's germline CDR1 is DFQATT and CDR2 SNEGSKA (reference sequence). CDR3 size: 14 residues. CDR3 in amino acids: CSASKGADTGELFF. CDR3 bases: TGCAGTGCTAGTAAGGGGGCGGACACCGGGGAGCTGTTTTTT.